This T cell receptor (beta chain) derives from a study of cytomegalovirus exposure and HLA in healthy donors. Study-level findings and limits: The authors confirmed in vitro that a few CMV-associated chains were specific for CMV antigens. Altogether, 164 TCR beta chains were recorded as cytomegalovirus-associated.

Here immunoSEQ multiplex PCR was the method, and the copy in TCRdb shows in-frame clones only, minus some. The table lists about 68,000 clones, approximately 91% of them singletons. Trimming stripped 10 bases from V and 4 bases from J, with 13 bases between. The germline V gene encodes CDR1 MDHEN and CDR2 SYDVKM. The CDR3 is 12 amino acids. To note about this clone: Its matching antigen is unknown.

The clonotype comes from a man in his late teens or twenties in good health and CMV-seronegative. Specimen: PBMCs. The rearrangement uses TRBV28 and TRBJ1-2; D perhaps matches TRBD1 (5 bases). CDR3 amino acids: CAIRGRGYGYTF. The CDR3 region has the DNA TGTGCCATCCGGGGGAGGGGCTATGGCTACACCTTC.